This paragraph reports one TCR beta chain. Its antigen is undetermined. The authors ran a second PCR of 7 to 11 cycles using a sample-barcoded 5' primer and a J-beta primer mix. Any given sample supplied a minimum of 3 million CDR3-containing paired-end reads. TCRdb ran MiXCR on the 5' RACE reads and lists one entry per CDR3 protein. This repertoire shows about 900,000 distinct CDR3 sequences, 62% found once; its top ten account for around a quarter. The sample is drawn from a study of blood T cells in healthy people across ages. Study-level findings and limits: Those diversity estimates obtained from one million T cells were thought to be underestimates.

The CDR3 extends over 14 amino acids. Germline V gene lookup returns CDR1 GTSNPN and CDR2 SVGIG (reference sequence). Trimming cost V 2 bases and J 7 bases; bases outside gene matches: 9. The V and J genes are TRBV30 and TRBJ2-7; 9 nucleotides agree with TRBD1. This clonotype was sampled from a man aged 25 to 40 in good health. Sequences were obtained from blood. The DNA of the CDR3 is TGTGCCTGGAGTCTCGTGACAGGGGGGGGAGAGCAGTACTTC. Protein sequence: CAWSLVTGGGEQYF.